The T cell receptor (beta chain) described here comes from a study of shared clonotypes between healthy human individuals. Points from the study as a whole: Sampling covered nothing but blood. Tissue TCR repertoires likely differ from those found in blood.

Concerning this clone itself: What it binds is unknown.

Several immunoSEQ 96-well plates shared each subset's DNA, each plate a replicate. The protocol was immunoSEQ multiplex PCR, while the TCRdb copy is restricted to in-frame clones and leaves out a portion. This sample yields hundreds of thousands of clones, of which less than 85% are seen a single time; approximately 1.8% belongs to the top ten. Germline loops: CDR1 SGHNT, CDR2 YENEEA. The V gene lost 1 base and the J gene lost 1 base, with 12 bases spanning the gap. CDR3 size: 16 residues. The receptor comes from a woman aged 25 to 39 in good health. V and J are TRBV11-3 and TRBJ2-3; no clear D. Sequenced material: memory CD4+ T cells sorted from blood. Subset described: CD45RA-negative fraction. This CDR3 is CASSLALGRGTDTQYF. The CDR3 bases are TGTGCCAGCAGCTTAGCGCTGGGTCGCGGCACAGATACGCAGTATTTT.